These 2 T cell receptor beta chains came from one sample sequenced in a study of T cell responses to AZD1222 COVID-19 vaccine. The table came from immunoSEQ multiplex PCR; TCRdb's copy has only in-frame clones and leaves some out. The table includes 160,000 or so clones, 92% detected once. The sequencing used peripheral blood, collected on day 0 of MenACWY control vaccination. The receptors were sampled from an adult in good health.

The chain is built from TRBV7-6 and TRBJ1-4; the D gene is possibly TRBD1 (6 bases). V lost 4 bases and J 6 bases, leaving 21 bases between the germline ends. The germline gives CDR1 SGHVS, CDR2 FNYEAQ. The CDR3 covers 17 residues. The CDR3 nucleotides are TGTGCCAGCAGCTATCAGGGACACTTTAAAGGGGATGAAAAACTGTTTTTT. Encoded protein: CASSYQGHFKGDEKLFF.

This clone occurred once. The gene calls are TRBV29-1 and TRBJ1-2, with 8 positions matching TRBD1. Germline V CDR1 and CDR2: SQVTM, ANQGSEA. With 1 base clipped from V and 4 bases from J, the junction kept 17 bases outside the gene matches. The CDR3 is made up of 18 amino acids. This CDR3 reads CSVEVLISQGARGYGYTF. The CDR3, as DNA: TGCAGCGTTGAAGTTTTAATTAGCCAGGGGGCGCGGGGCTATGGCTACACCTTC.